This T cell receptor beta chain was profiled in a study of T-cell reconstitution after alpha-beta-depleted transplantation in children. The CDR3 has 15 amino acids. The V gene end was trimmed by 4 bases and the J gene end by 7 bases; junction bases not matched to a gene: 5. Germline V CDR1 and CDR2: SGHRS, YFSETQ. This clonotype was found many times. Its specificity is unknown. During its preparation, the TCRbeta library received unique molecular identifiers. TCRdb re-analysed the PCR reads in MiXCR, keeping a single row per CDR3 protein. The sample lists roughly 180,000 distinct CDR3 sequences, over 8.5% occurring once. Study results and limitations: Newly made T cells mostly supplied T-cell counts and diversity one year after transplant.

Sequences were derived from PBMCs, sampled before TCRalphabeta/CD19-depleted stem cell transplant. The receptor comes from a boy between 2 and 10 years old with acute myeloid leukemia, due to receive a stem cell transplant. V gene TRBV5-1 combines with J gene TRBJ1-6; 10 nucleotides line up with TRBD1. The CDR3 DNA is TGCGCCAGCAGCAAAGGGGACAGGGGAAATTCACCCCTCCACTTT. Translation gives CASSKGDRGNSPLHF.